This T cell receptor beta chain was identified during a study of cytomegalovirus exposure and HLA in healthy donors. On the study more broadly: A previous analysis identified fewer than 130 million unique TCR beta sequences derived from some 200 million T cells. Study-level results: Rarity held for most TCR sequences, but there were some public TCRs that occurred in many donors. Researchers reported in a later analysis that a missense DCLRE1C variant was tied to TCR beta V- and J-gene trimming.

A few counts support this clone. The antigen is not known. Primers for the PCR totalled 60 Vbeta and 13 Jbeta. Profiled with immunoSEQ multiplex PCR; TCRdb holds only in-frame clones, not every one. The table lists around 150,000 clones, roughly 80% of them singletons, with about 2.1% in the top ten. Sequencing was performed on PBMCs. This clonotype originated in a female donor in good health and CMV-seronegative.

The CDR3 is CSVDGEGVVRDGYTF. CDR3 DNA: TGCAGCGTTGATGGGGAGGGGGTCGTTAGAGATGGCTACACCTTC. V and J are TRBV29-1 and TRBJ1-2; TRBD1 might be the D (6 bases). Looked up from germline, CDR1 is SQVTM and CDR2 is ANQGSEA. V lost 3 bases and J 6 bases, leaving 20 bases between the germline ends. This CDR3 region has 15 residues.